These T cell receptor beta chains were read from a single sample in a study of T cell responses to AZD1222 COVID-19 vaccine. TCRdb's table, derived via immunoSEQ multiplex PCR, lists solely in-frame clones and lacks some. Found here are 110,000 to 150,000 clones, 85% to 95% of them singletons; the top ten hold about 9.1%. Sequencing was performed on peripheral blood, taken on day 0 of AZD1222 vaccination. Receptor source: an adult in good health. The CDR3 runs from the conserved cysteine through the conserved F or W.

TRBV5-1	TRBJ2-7	CASSFYRGTYEQYF
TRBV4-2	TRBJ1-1	CASSRGGPNTEAFF
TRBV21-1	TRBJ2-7	CASSTQEDGGQGSSCEQYF
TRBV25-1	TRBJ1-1	CASSYPGQGGLEAFF
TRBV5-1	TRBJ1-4	CASSPALGGGEKLFF
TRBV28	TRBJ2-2	CASSTRLSAGELFF
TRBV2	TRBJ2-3	CASSSTSGGAGSIETDTQYF
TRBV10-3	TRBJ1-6	CATSALGSPLHF
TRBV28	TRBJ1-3	CASSLPRQTGNTIYF
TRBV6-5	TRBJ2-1	CASSYSSNEQFF
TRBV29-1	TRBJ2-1	CSVVGDSSYNEQFF
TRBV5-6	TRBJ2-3	CASSLVGGDTQYF
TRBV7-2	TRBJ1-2	CASTIFGDGYGYTF
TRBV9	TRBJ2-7	CASSRGFSARAYEQYF
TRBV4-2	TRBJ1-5	CASSQELGRRQPQHF
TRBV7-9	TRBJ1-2	CASSVATVANYGYTF
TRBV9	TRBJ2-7	CASSVALGQGNEQYF
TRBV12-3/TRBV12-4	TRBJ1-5	CASKGADQPQHF
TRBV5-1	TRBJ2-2	CASCYVLGQGTGELFF
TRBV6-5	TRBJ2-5	CASSSYLALERETQYF
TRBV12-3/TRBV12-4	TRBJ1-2	CASSFNGVYGYTF
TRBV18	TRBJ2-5	CASSPGSSVQETQYF
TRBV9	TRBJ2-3	CASSVGGLGPDTQYF
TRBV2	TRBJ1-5	CASRDGRGAGPQHF
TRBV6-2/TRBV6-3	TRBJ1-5	CASSYQPGLPTTSNQPQHF
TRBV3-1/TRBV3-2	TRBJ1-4	CASSPRDSVHEKLFF
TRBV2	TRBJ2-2	CASSERTYTGELFF
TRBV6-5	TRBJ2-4	CASSYSDRGAGIQYF
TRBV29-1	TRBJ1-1	CSANGQENTEAFF
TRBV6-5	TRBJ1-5	CASSPRQTIQPQHF
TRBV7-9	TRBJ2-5	CASSLQDPEETQYF
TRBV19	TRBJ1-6	CASRGQGSPLHF
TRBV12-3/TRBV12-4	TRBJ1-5	CASRRGDQPQHF
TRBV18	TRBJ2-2	CASWTATGELFF
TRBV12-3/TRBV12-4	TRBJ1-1	CASSWRGEAFF
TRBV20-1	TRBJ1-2	CSGGIGYGYTF
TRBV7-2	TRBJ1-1	CASSLGVRGNTEAFF
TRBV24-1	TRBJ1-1	CATRTQGRAEAFF
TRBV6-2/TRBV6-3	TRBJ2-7	CASSYGLQYEQYF
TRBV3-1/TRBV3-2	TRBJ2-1	CASSQAGGNEQFF
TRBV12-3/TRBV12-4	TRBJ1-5	CASRYGVQPQHF
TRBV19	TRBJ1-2	CASSIGADRGRYGYTF
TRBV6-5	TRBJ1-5	CASSYSASNQPQHF
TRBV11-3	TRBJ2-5	CASSLDLILAGEQETQYF
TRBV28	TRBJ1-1	CATENPTGTEAFF
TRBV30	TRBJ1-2	CAWKSGDYGYTF
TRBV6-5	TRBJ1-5	CASSLIGQPQHF
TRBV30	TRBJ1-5	CAWSGAGNQPQHF